Listed below are T cell receptor beta chains from one sample, sequenced in a study of blood T cell repertoires in COVID-19. Using immunoSEQ multiplex PCR, the repertoire was profiled, and TCRdb retains in-frame clones only, with some absent. The sample lists 75,000 to 100,000 clones; around 86% were seen once. The sample taken for sequencing was peripheral blood. The receptors stem from a woman of 80 years or more with acute or convalescent COVID-19. Each CDR3 is given with its conserved first and last residue. Each record gives: V gene, clone size, J gene, CDR3 length, CDR3 protein. Only some rows state a clone size, as once, few, many or a class for expanded clones.

TRBV27,once,TRBJ1-1,13,CASSSTGTISAFF
TRBV7-6,-,TRBJ2-7,16,CASSSERTSGNYEQYF
TRBV6-5,few,TRBJ1-1,15,CASSYLTGHSPEAFF
TRBV29-1,-,TRBJ2-1,13,CSVEKVRAHEQFF
TRBV29-1,few,TRBJ2-7,13,CSVGAGVSLEQYF
TRBV5-6,-,TRBJ1-4,15,CASSLGVRSNEKLFF
TRBV9,-,TRBJ1-6,14,CASSLIGENSPLHF
TRBV7-9,-,TRBJ2-3,12,CASSLGRDTQYF
TRBV5-1,-,TRBJ1-2,14,CASSLSSANYGYTF
TRBV5-1,-,TRBJ1-2,15,CASSLSTGSHYGYTF
TRBV14,-,TRBJ1-1,14,CASTLGGMNTEAFF
TRBV5-4,-,TRBJ2-1,15,CASSSDSGSYNEQFF
TRBV6-1,-,TRBJ1-5,15,CASSDVVDRAYPQHF
TRBV7-2,-,TRBJ1-5,15,CASSSGGGGGQPQHF
TRBV6-1,-,TRBJ2-5,16,CASSDPRGGSRETQYF
TRBV3-1/TRBV3-2,-,TRBJ2-1,15,CASSLGLAVLNEQFF
TRBV5-1,-,TRBJ1-1,15,CASSRDTPMNTEAFF
TRBV6-5,-,TRBJ2-7,15,CASSYSGFSSYEQYF